A selection of T cell receptor beta chains follows, all from one sample in a study of T cells in Graves' hyperthyroidism and ophthalmopathy. TCRdb reprocessed the multiplex PCR reads via MiXCR and lists one record per CDR3 protein. The data show fewer than 650,000 distinct CDR3 sequences, over 12% seen once. Sample: blood. These receptors all stem from a woman between 35 and 50 years old with Graves' ophthalmopathy. CDR3s include the opening cysteine and the closing phenylalanine or tryptophan. D genes are given only for firm matches. Clone size, where shown, is once, few, many, or a class for clones that have expanded.

>TRBJ1-1|TRBV6-1|many|-
TGTGCCAGCAGCCCGGTGAACACTGAAGCTTTCTTT
CASSPVNTEAFF
>TRBJ1-6|TRBV11-2|few|-
TGTGCCAGCAGCTTAACGGGGGGGGGTTCACCCCTCCACTTT
CASSLTGGGSPLHF
>TRBJ1-5|TRBV28|many|-
TGTGCCAGCAGTTTCATCGGTGTTTGGCAGCCCCAGCATTTT
CASSFIGVWQPQHF
>TRBJ1-5|TRBV14|few|-
TGTGCCAGCAGCCTTAAACAGGGTATTGACAATCAGCCCCAGCATTTT
CASSLKQGIDNQPQHF
>TRBJ1-2|TRBV19|-|-
TGTGCCAGTGGAAAACAGGGTGGAGGAGGTGATGGCTACACCTTC
CASGKQGGGGDGYTF
>TRBJ2-5|TRBV12-3/TRBV12-4|many|-
TGTGCCAGCAGCCCCTGGGGAGAGGAAGAAGAGACCCAGTACTTC
CASSPWGEEEETQYF
>TRBJ2-7|TRBV7-2|many|-
TGTGCCAGCAGCCCGCGGCCGGGGGAGCAGTACTTC
CASSPRPGEQYF
>TRBJ2-7|TRBV28|many|-
TGTGCCAGTCAGCAGGGATACTCCTACGAGCAGTACTTC
CASQQGYSYEQYF
>TRBJ2-2|TRBV5-1|few|TRBD1
TGCGCCAGCAGCTTGTCCGGGACAGGGGGCGATGGGCTGTTTTTT
CASSLSGTGGDGLFF
>TRBJ2-7|TRBV20-1|few|-
TGCAGTGCTAGAAGAGTATCAGGGTACGATCCCGAGCAGTACTTC
CSARRVSGYDPEQYF